This T cell receptor beta chain is drawn from a study of molecular identifiers for immune sequencing clone quantification. General observations from the study: Highly expanded clone sizes could be underestimated by identical TCR molecules sharing a barcode. Spiked Jurkat TCR RNA from one cell was reportedly detectable among around 960,000 naive cells.

TCRdb redid the calling of the PCR reads with MiXCR, one entry per CDR3 protein. The data contain over 550,000 distinct CDR3 sequences, 25% of them singletons. Trimming removed 3 bases from V and 1 base from J, with 19 bases in between. Germline V gives CDR1 SGHVS, CDR2 FNYEAQ. This CDR3 has 17 amino acids. The naive CD8 libraries originated from between about 18,000 and 1,000,000 sorted cells and drew on 10%, 30% or 50% RNA. Ten or more counts support this clonotype. Its target is not known. The V gene is TRBV7-6, the J gene TRBJ2-7, with TRBD1 as a possible D gene (5 bases). Sequenced material: naive CD8+ T cells from blood, with Jurkat cell RNA spiked in. Subset specified: FACS-sorted CD8+CD4-CCR7+CD45RA+ naive T cells. This clonotype originated in a human donor in good health. Some libraries in this study had Jurkat cell RNA spiked in. The CDR3 sequence is CASSLSPPETASYEQYF. CDR3 sequence (DNA): TGTGCCAGCAGCTTGTCCCCCCCTGAGACAGCGTCCTACGAGCAGTACTTC.